This T cell receptor beta chain was recorded in a study of blood T cell repertoires in COVID-19. Clones were read by immunoSEQ multiplex PCR, and TCRdb kept only the in-frame ones, dropping some. The sample has under 45,000 clones; under 80% are singletons. The J segment lost 6 bases and the V segment lost 4 bases, leaving 3 bases of the junction unmatched. The CDR3 length is 13 residues. Germline CDR1 is SNHLY and CDR2 is FYNNEI. Sequencing input: peripheral blood. The clonotype originates from a man older than 75 with acute or convalescent COVID-19. The chain couples TRBV2 to TRBJ2-3, with 8 bases aligning to TRBD1. Written as DNA, the CDR3 is TGTGCCAGCAGTGCCGACAGGGGTGATACGCAGTATTTT. It yields the protein CASSADRGDTQYF.